The text below deals with one T cell receptor beta chain. Data came from immunoSEQ multiplex PCR; TCRdb stores just in-frame clones and leaves some out. The sample lists over 200,000 clones, 86% seen once, with 2% to 2.5% in the top ten. The data originate from a study of blood T cell repertoires in COVID-19. Unmatched junction bases numbered 1, after V lost 4 bases and J lost 1 base. This CDR3 is built from 14 residues. The germline V gene has CDR1 SGHKS and CDR2 YYEKEE (reference sequence). This receptor was identified in a man aged 30 to 45 who had recovered from COVID-19. Sequencing input: peripheral blood. The rearrangement joins TRBV5-5 to TRBJ2-2; 7 bases agree with TRBD1. The CDR3 reads CASSRQGNTGELFF. The CDR3 DNA follows: TGTGCCAGCAGCCGACAGGGGAACACCGGGGAGCTGTTTTTT.